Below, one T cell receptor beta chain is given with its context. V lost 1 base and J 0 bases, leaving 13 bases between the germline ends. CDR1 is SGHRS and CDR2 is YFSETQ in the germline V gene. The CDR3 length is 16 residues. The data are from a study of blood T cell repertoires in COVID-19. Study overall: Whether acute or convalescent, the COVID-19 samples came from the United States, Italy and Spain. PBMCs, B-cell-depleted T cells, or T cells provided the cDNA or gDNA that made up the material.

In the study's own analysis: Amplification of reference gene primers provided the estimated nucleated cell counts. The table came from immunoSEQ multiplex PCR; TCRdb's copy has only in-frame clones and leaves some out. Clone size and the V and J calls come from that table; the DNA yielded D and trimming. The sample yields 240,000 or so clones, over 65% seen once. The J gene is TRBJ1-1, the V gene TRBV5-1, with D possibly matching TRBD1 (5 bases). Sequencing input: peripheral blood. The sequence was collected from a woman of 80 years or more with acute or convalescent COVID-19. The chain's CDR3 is CASSLSGRALNTEAFF. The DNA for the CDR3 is TGCGCCAGCAGCTTGAGTGGCAGGGCCCTGAACACTGAAGCTTTCTTT.